The entry that follows covers one T cell receptor beta chain sequence. Antigen specificity is unknown. CDR1 is KGHSH and CDR2 is LQKENI in the germline V gene. The CDR3 extends over 13 amino acids. V shed 2 bases and J shed 2 bases, with 6 bases lying between them. The data were taken from a study of cytomegalovirus exposure and HLA in healthy donors. Study at large: Early release data held 75 million to 90 million unique TCRs from HLA-typed donors. Overall study results and limits: The productive fraction for most TCR beta V segments was about 87% or about 30% in an earlier analysis.

With 60 Vbeta and 13 Jbeta primers, the PCR was carried out. Repertoires were generated with immunoSEQ multiplex PCR, while TCRdb's copy carries only in-frame clones and drops some. There are approximately 180,000 clones in the sample; 80% to 90% occur only once, and about 4.9% lies in the top ten. The chain links TRBV18 to TRBJ1-1; D ambiguous. The TCR comes from a girl under 18 in good health and CMV-seropositive. Sequencing input: PBMCs. The CDR3 is CASSPGANTEAFF. DNA of the CDR3: TGTGCCAGCTCACCAGGAGCAAACACTGAAGCTTTCTTT.